This T cell receptor (beta chain) appears in the sequencing data of a study of cytomegalovirus exposure and HLA in healthy donors. Study findings and constraints: V segments that were indistinguishable, TRBV6-2 and TRBV6-3 among them, were omitted from analysis.

Remarks on this clone: Its antigen is unknown.

CDR1 MNHEY and CDR2 SVGAGI come from the germline V gene. With 6 bases removed from V and 7 bases from J, the gap between germline ends came to 9 bases. The CDR3 contains 11 residues. This PCR relied on a set of 60 Vbeta primers and 13 Jbeta primers. Sequenced by immunoSEQ multiplex PCR; TCRdb stores in-frame clones only, minus some. The data show about 200,000 clones, with about 81% seen just once and 2.7% held by the top ten. The genes are TRBV6-5 and TRBJ1-1; D perhaps matches TRBD1 (5 bases). This clonotype originated in a woman aged 40 to 55 in good health and CMV-seronegative. The sample taken for sequencing was PBMCs. The CDR3 DNA is TGTGCCAGCAGCCTCGGGGGTGAAGCTTTCTTT. It specifies CASSLGGEAFF.